Following are 8 T cell receptor beta chains from one sample sequenced in a study of blood T cell repertoires in COVID-19. This table comes from immunoSEQ multiplex PCR, and its TCRdb copy is limited to in-frame clones, with some not included. The table lists about 180,000 clones, approximately 80% of them singletons. Sequenced material: peripheral blood. These receptors all stem from a human donor in a cohort sampled during active COVID-19.

The CDR3, as DNA: TGTGCCAGCAGTTTCGGGACAGTGGAGACCCAGTACTTC. Translating it yields CASSFGTVETQYF. The chain couples TRBV12-3 or TRBV12-4 to TRBJ2-5, with 7 bases fitting TRBD1. V trimming: 3 bases; J trimming: 5 bases; junction bases outside the gene matches: 3. The CDR3 has 13 residues.

Details on this clone: Additional DNA sequences in this sample encode the identical CDR3. V usage is TRBV7-2 and J usage is TRBJ2-7, with D possibly being TRBD1 (5 bases). The CDR3 is 14 amino acids. Per germline, CDR1 SGHTA and CDR2 FQGNSA. The V and J ends lost 0 bases and 4 bases respectively, with 10 bases between them. This CDR3 is CASSLAAGRYEQYF. The CDR3 DNA is TGTGCCAGCAGCTTAGCCGCAGGGCGGTACGAGCAGTACTTC.

This sequence joins TRBV5-4 and TRBJ2-5, with D perhaps matching TRBD2 (6 bases). The V end was cut by 0 bases, the J end by 5 bases, with 11 bases between. CDR3 length: 14 amino acids. Germline loops: CDR1 SGHNT, CDR2 YYREEE (reference sequence). The CDR3 here is CASSLGGVGETQYF. The DNA for the CDR3 is TGTGCCAGCAGCTTGGGCGGGGTTGGGGAGACCCAGTACTTC.

A word on this clone: This same CDR3 is encoded by further DNA sequences in the sample. The rearrangement links TRBV4-3 to TRBJ1-5; D is ambiguous. The CDR3 totals 15 residues. The germline V gene encodes CDR1 LGHNA and CDR2 YSLEER. V dropped 0 bases and J dropped 0 bases, with 6 bases sitting between them. The CDR3 bases are TGCGCCAGCAGCCAAGATTCAAATAGCAATCAGCCCCAGCATTTT. Translating gives CASSQDSNSNQPQHF.

This chain connects TRBV10-2 to TRBJ2-1; 8 nucleotides agree with TRBD2. Per the germline V gene, CDR1 is WSHSY and CDR2 is SAAADI. The ends lost 7 bases at V and 6 bases at J; junction bases unmatched: 8. CDR3 length: 14 amino acids. The CDR3 spells CASKVGLAGNEQFF. The CDR3 DNA sequence: TGCGCCAGCAAGGTTGGGCTAGCGGGCAATGAGCAGTTCTTC.

The chain combines TRBV5-1 with TRBJ1-2; tentative D call: TRBD1 (6 bases). The V and J ends lost 0 bases and 3 bases respectively, with 12 bases between them. In germline, CDR1 is SGHRS, CDR2 YFSETQ. The CDR3 extends over 15 amino acids. The DNA for the CDR3 is TGCGCCAGCAGCTTGGTGTCAGGGGATGACTATGGCTACACCTTC. As protein: CASSLVSGDDYGYTF.

This clone was observed a single time. The rearrangement joins TRBV4-3 to TRBJ1-1, with 7 positions matching TRBD1. With 2 bases clipped from V and 0 bases from J, the junction kept 9 bases outside the gene matches. CDR3 size: 17 residues. Per the germline V gene, CDR1 is LGHNA and CDR2 is YSLEER. CDR3 loop: CASSQTAGGTMNTEAFF. DNA for the CDR3: TGCGCCAGCAGCCAAACGGCAGGGGGTACCATGAACACTGAAGCTTTCTTT.

The DNA of the CDR3 is TGTGCCAGCAGCTACCCGGGACAGGCCTTTGAGTTCTTC. This translates into CASSYPGQAFEFF. The chain couples TRBV7-8 to TRBJ2-1; 8 bases map to TRBD1. The germline V gene encodes CDR1 SGHVS and CDR2 FQNEAQ. V shed 4 bases and J 14 bases; nucleotides not matched to a gene: 10. The CDR3 has 13 amino acids.